This entry lists 26 T cell receptor beta chains sequenced from one sample in a study of blood T cells in healthy people across ages. Primers used in a second PCR of roughly 6 to 11 cycles were a sample-barcoded 5' primer and a J-beta primer mix. TCRdb re-called the 5' RACE reads with MiXCR, one entry per CDR3 protein. Here the sample spans about 680,000 distinct CDR3 sequences, over 45% being singletons. The source material was blood. The receptor source for this set is a woman in her sixties or seventies in good health.

A remark on this clonotype: Its ends do not fully match the called genes, so a read error is possible. This chain joins TRBV7-2 and TRBJ2-1; 10 bases fit TRBD1. CDR1 is SGHTA, CDR2 FQGNSA, per germline. The CDR3 sequence is 15 residues long. CDR3 in DNA: TGTGCCAGCAGCTCCGGGACAGGGGAAGGCAATGAGCGGTTCTTC. Its protein is CASSSGTGEGNERFF. Using reference TRBV7-2 and TRBJ2-1 for the parts outside the CDR3, the full variable domain is GAGVSQSPSNKVTEKGKDVELRCDPISGHTALYWYRQSLGQGLEFLIYFQGNSAPDKSGLPSDRFSAERTGGSVSTLTIQRTQQEDSAVYLCASSSGTGEGNERFFGPGTRLTVL.

This clonotype showed up just once. V gene TRBV11-2 combines with J gene TRBJ1-6; D might be TRBD1 (6 bases). V lost 3 bases, J lost 5 bases, and 14 bases lay in between. The CDR3 sequence is 16 residues long. The germline V gene has CDR1 SGHAT and CDR2 FQNNGV. CDR3 loop: CASSFGTGLDNSPLHF. The CDR3 nucleotides are TGTGCCAGCAGCTTCGGAACAGGGCTGGATAATTCACCCCTCCACTTT.

In its sample, this clonotype was seen a few times. CDR3 DNA: TGTGCCAGCAGCGCTAGCCCCGGGACAGGGCTAGGTGGCTACACCTTC. Its protein product is CASSASPGTGLGGYTF. The V and J genes are TRBV7-3 and TRBJ1-2, with 9 bases lining up with TRBD1. V dropped 5 bases and J dropped 7; count of bases not matched to a gene: 14. The CDR3 length is 16 residues. CDR1 is SGHTA, CDR2 FQGTGA, per germline.

About this clonotype: A much larger clone lies one base from this, so it may be a read error. The CDR3 reads CASSLGRNNEQYF. Written as DNA, the CDR3 is TGTGCCAGCAGCTTAGGGCGCAACAATGAGCAGTACTTC. This sequence joins TRBV7-6 and TRBJ2-5, with no clear D. The length of the CDR3 is 13 residues. Trimming left V 1 base short and J 11 bases short, with 14 bases between. Germline V lookup: CDR1 SGHVS, CDR2 FNYEAQ.

The rearrangement links TRBV11-2 to TRBJ2-1, with 7 nucleotides matching TRBD1. The CDR3 contains 17 residues. V trimming: 5 bases; J trimming: 0 bases; junction bases outside the gene matches: 10. Germline V gene sequence: CDR1 SGHAT, CDR2 FQNNGV. The CDR3 reads CASSPNRGASSYNEQFF. The CDR3 coding sequence is TGTGCCAGCAGCCCGAACAGGGGAGCCAGCTCCTACAATGAGCAGTTCTTC.

This clonotype has ten or more counts. This chain links TRBV21-1 with TRBJ1-1; TRBD1, the D gene given by the table, was not confirmed from the DNA. TRBV21-1 is listed as a pseudogene. This CDR3 contains 17 residues. CDR3 loop: CASSNTPGQNMNTEAFF. The CDR3, as DNA: TGTGCCAGCAGCAATACCCCGGGACAGAACATGAACACTGAAGCTTTCTTT.

The chain uses TRBV2 and TRBJ2-5; 8 bases fit TRBD1. Matching the DNA end better, TRBJ2-7 makes the J call doubtful. The length of the CDR3 is 15 residues. Looked up from germline, CDR1 is SNHLY and CDR2 is FYNNEI. The CDR3 DNA follows: TGTGCCAGCAGGTCATCGGACAGGGCAGGGAGCGAGCAGTACTTC. Its translation: CASRSSDRAGSEQYF.

This clonotype was seen more than once but under ten times. A read error may explain this, as a much larger clone is one base away. This chain joins TRBV6-5 and TRBJ2-7, with 9 nucleotides matching TRBD1. The V gene's germline CDR1 is MNHEY and CDR2 SVGAGI. V trimming: 6 bases; J trimming: 2 bases; junction bases outside the gene matches: 5. This CDR3 contains 14 residues. DNA for the CDR3: TGTGCCAGCAGAGGGACAGGGAACCCCTACGAGCAGTACTTC. Translating it yields CASRGTGNPYEQYF.

V and J are TRBV4-1 and TRBJ2-7; 7 nucleotides match TRBD1. V dropped 4 bases and J dropped 4; count of bases not matched to a gene: 10. Germline loops: CDR1 MGHRA, CDR2 YSYEKL. The CDR3 loop spans 15 amino acids. The CDR3 nucleotides read TGCGCCAGCAGCCTCCACCGACAGGGTGTATACGAGCAGTACTTC. Its protein product is CASSLHRQGVYEQYF.

This clonotype was found a few times. This chain uses TRBV5-1 with TRBJ2-2; 7 bases match TRBD1. The CDR3 has 15 amino acids. V lost 0 bases, J lost 6 bases, and 5 bases stayed unmatched. The germline V gene encodes CDR1 SGHRS and CDR2 YFSETQ. CDR3 nucleotide sequence: TGCGCCAGCAGCTTGGAGAACAGGGGCCCCGGGGAGCTGTTTTTT. Translation gives CASSLENRGPGELFF.

This clonotype appeared a few times. This chain uses TRBV27 with TRBJ2-3, with D possibly TRBD2 on 6 matching bases. In germline, CDR1 is MNHEY, CDR2 SMNVEV (reference sequence). V lost 3 bases, J lost 6 bases, and 13 bases lay in between. The CDR3 has 14 amino acids. The CDR3 region has the DNA TGTGCCAGCAGTTTGCGGGGAGTGGGTGATACGCAGTATTTT. It is translated as CASSLRGVGDTQYF.

This clonotype was detected a few times. V is TRBV5-1 and J is TRBJ1-2, with 8 bases that match TRBD1. Germline CDR1 reads SGHRS; CDR2 reads YFSETQ. The CDR3 length is 16 residues. The trim removed 4 bases at V and 4 bases at J, leaving 12 bases unmatched. The CDR3 DNA reads as TGCGCCAGCAGCATCAACCCCTCAGGGGGCCTCTATGGCTACACCTTC. It yields the protein CASSINPSGGLYGYTF.

The V gene is TRBV11-2, the J gene TRBJ2-1; D is perhaps TRBD1 or TRBD2 (5 bases each). Germline loops: CDR1 SGHAT, CDR2 FQNNGV. V lost 5 bases and J 1 base, leaving 15 bases between the germline ends. This CDR3 comprises 16 residues. The CDR3 sequence is CASSRGTTQSYNEQFF. CDR3 sequence (DNA): TGTGCCAGCAGCCGAGGGACCACTCAATCCTACAATGAGCAGTTCTTC.

This clonotype was found once. The rearrangement uses TRBV7-8 and TRBJ2-4, with 7 bases lining up with TRBD1. With the DNA end fitting TRBJ2-7 better, the J assignment may be wrong. The CDR3 covers 13 residues. From germline, CDR1 is SGHVS and CDR2 FQNEAQ. The CDR3 DNA is TGTGCCAGCAGACGCCTCGGGACAGTCGAGCAGTACTTC. It is translated as CASRRLGTVEQYF.

The chain carries TRBV4-1 and TRBJ2-7; either TRBD1 or TRBD2 may fit D (5 bases each). The better agreement between TRBJ2-5 and the DNA end casts doubt on the J call. There are 15 residues in the CDR3. CDR1 and CDR2 (germline): MGHRA, YSYEKL. Written as DNA, the CDR3 is TGCGCCAGCAGCCCGTATGGGACCTCAGGAGAGACCCAGTACTTC. It yields the protein CASSPYGTSGETQYF.

The J gene is TRBJ2-3, the V gene TRBV3-1, with D possibly TRBD2 on 6 matching bases. There are 15 residues in the CDR3. V was shortened by 1 base and J by 5 bases, with 13 bases between the two germline ends. Germline-derived CDR1 and CDR2 are LGHDT and YNNKEL (reference sequence). The CDR3, as DNA: TGTGCCAGCAGCCAAGGCAATAGCGGCGGAGATACGCAGTATTTT. Amino acid sequence: CASSQGNSGGDTQYF.

The chain has TRBV3-1 and TRBJ2-7; the D is unclear. CDR3 size: 15 residues. Trimming cost V 0 bases and J 0 bases, with 9 bases left between them. Germline-derived CDR1 and CDR2 are LGHDT and YNNKEL (reference sequence). CDR3 sequence: CASSQEVWGSYEQYF. The DNA for the CDR3 is TGTGCCAGCAGCCAAGAAGTCTGGGGCTCCTACGAGCAGTACTTC.

The J gene is TRBJ2-1, the V gene TRBV6-2 or TRBV6-3, with 9 nucleotides matching TRBD2. The germline CDR1 and CDR2 sequences are MNHEY and SVGEGT. The J segment lost 5 bases and the V segment lost 11 bases, leaving 13 bases of the junction unmatched. This CDR3 region has 15 residues. The CDR3 sequence is CAGYTPGLAHNEQFF. The CDR3 bases are TGTGCCGGCTACACCCCGGGACTAGCCCACAATGAGCAGTTCTTC.

This clonotype has only one observation. The V gene is TRBV5-6, the J gene TRBJ2-5, with 7 bases aligning to TRBD1. Germline loops: CDR1 SGHDT, CDR2 YYEEEE. V shed 4 bases, J shed 1 base, and the junction held 7 bases outside the gene matches. This CDR3 is built from 15 residues. The CDR3 loop reads CASSTYRTGQETQYF. The CDR3 DNA follows: TGTGCCAGCAGCACCTACCGGACAGGCCAAGAGACCCAGTACTTC.

V usage is TRBV30 and J usage is TRBJ2-3; D gene ambiguous. CDR1 is GTSNPN and CDR2 is SVGIG in the germline V gene (reference sequence). Trimming took off 0 bases at V and 4 bases at J, with 11 bases between the two ends. The CDR3 covers 14 residues. The CDR3 bases are TGTGCCTGGAGTGTACGGATCTGGGCAGATACGCAGTATTTT. Translation: CAWSVRIWADTQYF.

This clonotype was found a few times. The genes are TRBV29-1 and TRBJ2-1; D is undetermined. The CDR3 is 14 residues long. V gave up 6 bases and J gave up 8 bases, with 20 bases separating them. Germline CDR1 SQVTM, CDR2 ANQGSEA. The CDR3 is CSVTYFGSWDEQFF. CDR3 nucleotides: TGCAGCGTCACCTACTTCGGATCATGGGATGAGCAGTTCTTC.

This rearrangement joins TRBV9 to TRBJ2-1; D remains unclear. Germline V gene lookup returns CDR1 SGDLS and CDR2 YYNGEE. The V end was cut by 4 bases, the J end by 7 bases, with 12 bases between. The CDR3 consists of 13 residues. CDR3 DNA: TGTGCCAGCAGCAGACGACCAGAAAATGAGCAGTTCTTC. As protein: CASSRRPENEQFF.

The DNA of the CDR3 is TGTGCCACGTCCCCGACAGGGGTGGGGGAAAAACTGTTTTTT. Translating gives CATSPTGVGEKLFF. The chain is built from TRBV24-1 and TRBJ1-4, with TRBD1 matching over 8 bases. In germline, CDR1 is KGHDR, CDR2 SFDVKD. Trimming removed 10 bases from V and 8 bases from J; junction bases left unmatched: 11. This CDR3 has 14 amino acids.

Only a few counts were recorded for this clonotype. The CDR3 DNA reads TGTGCCAGCAGTAACCGACAGGGCGAAAGCTACGAGCAGTACTTC. Translation gives CASSNRQGESYEQYF. The chain uses TRBV6-6 and TRBJ2-7; TRBD1 aligns across 7 bases. This CDR3 comprises 15 residues. Trimming at V came to 5 bases and at J to 3 bases, leaving 10 bases not matched to a gene. The germline CDR1 and CDR2 sequences are MNHNY and SVGAGI (reference sequence).

This clonotype appeared once. The chain is built from TRBV12-3 or TRBV12-4 and TRBJ2-7; D might be TRBD2 (6 bases). CDR3 length: 11 amino acids. V was clipped by 7 bases and J by 5 bases, with 9 bases between them. CDR3 loop: CASKRANEQYF. Written as DNA, the CDR3 is TGTGCCAGCAAGCGGGCCAACGAGCAGTACTTC.

This sequence joins TRBV11-2 and TRBJ2-7; 14 nucleotides align to TRBD2. This CDR3 contains 15 residues. Germline-derived CDR1 and CDR2 are SGHAT and FQNNGV. Trimming at V came to 6 bases and at J to 4 bases, leaving 5 bases not matched to a gene. For the CDR3, the DNA is TGTGCCAGCAGGACTAGCGGGAGGGTAAAGTACGAGCAGTACTTC. Amino acid sequence: CASRTSGRVKYEQYF.